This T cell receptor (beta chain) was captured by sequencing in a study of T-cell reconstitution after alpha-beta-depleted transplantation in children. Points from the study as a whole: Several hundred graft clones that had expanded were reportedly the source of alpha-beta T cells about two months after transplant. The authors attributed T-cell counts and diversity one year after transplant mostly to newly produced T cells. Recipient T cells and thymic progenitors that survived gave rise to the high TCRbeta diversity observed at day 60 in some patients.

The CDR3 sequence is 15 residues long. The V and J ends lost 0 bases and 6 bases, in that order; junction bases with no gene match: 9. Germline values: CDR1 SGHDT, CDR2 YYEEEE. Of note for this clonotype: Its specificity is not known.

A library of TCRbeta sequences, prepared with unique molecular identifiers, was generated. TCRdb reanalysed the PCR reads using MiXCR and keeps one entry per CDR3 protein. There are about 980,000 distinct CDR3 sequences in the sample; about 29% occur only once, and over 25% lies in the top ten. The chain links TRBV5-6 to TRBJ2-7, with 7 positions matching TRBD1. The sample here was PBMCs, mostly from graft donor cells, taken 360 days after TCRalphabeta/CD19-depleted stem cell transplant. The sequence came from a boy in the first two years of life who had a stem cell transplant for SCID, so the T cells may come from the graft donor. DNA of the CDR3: TGTGCCAGCAGCTTGGGGGCCGGACAGGTCTTCGAGCAGTACTTC. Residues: CASSLGAGQVFEQYF.